The T cell receptor (beta chain) under discussion was sequenced for a study of CD8+CD57+ T cells in acquired aplastic anemia. Study-level background: Each DNA sample taken from sorted CD4+ and CD8+ cells came to about 3.2 ug on average.

The template for TCR beta VDJ and CDR3 sequence profiling was genomic DNA. TCRdb re-called the reads with MiXCR, one entry per CDR3 protein. The table lists around 130,000 distinct CDR3 sequences, about 46% of them singletons. The sample consisted of sorted CD4+, CD8+, or CD8+CD57+ T cells (not recorded which) from PBMCs. This receptor was taken from a human donor in good health, serving as a control.

The chain's CDR3 is CSASEGGGGTQYF. CDR3 bases: TGCAGTGCTAGCGAGGGCGGGGGGGGTACGCAGTATTTT. The V gene is TRBV20-1, the J gene TRBJ2-3; 9 positions agree with TRBD2. J gave up 8 bases and V 3 bases, and 6 bases lay outside the gene matches. The length of the CDR3 is 13 residues. Germline-derived CDR1 and CDR2 are DFQATT and SNEGSKA (reference sequence).